This T cell receptor beta chain is from a study of long-term antiretroviral therapy in people with HIV. Germline values: CDR1 SGHTA, CDR2 FQGTGA. V dropped 5 bases and J dropped 2; count of bases not matched to a gene: 4. CDR3 length: 15 residues. It was version v3.0 of the immunoSEQ assay that was run at survey level. Here immunoSEQ multiplex PCR was the method, and the copy in TCRdb shows in-frame clones only, minus some. Among more than 25,000 clones, 80% to 90% were seen once, and the ten largest hold approximately 9.1%. This clone occurred a few times. As yet, its antigen is unknown. Study-level points and caveats: Repertoires from HIV showed CDR3 length ranges narrower than those of controls.

The sample here was unsorted PBMCs, taken 3 years after starting antiretroviral therapy. The V and J genes are TRBV7-3 and TRBJ2-7; 12 nucleotides match TRBD2. This sequence was found in a man aged 40-49 years with HIV. In DNA, the CDR3 is TGTGCCAGCAGCGTAGGACTAGCGGGACCCTACGAGCAGTACTTC. This codes for CASSVGLAGPYEQYF.